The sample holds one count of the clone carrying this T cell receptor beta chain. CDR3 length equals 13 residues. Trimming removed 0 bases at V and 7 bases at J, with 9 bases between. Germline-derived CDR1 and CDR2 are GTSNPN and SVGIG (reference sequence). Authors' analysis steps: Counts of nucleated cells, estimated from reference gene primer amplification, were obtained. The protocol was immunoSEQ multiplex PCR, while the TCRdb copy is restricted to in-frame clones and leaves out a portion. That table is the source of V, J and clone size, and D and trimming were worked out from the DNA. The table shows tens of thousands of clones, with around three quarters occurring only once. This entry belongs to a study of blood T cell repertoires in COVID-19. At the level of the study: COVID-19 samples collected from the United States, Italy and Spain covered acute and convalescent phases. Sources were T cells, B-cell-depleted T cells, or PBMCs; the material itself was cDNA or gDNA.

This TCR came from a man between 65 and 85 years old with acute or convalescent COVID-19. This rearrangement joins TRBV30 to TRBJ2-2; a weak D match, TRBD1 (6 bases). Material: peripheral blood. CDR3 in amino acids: CAWSVEGDGELFF. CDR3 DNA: TGTGCCTGGAGTGTCGAGGGGGACGGGGAGCTGTTTTTT.